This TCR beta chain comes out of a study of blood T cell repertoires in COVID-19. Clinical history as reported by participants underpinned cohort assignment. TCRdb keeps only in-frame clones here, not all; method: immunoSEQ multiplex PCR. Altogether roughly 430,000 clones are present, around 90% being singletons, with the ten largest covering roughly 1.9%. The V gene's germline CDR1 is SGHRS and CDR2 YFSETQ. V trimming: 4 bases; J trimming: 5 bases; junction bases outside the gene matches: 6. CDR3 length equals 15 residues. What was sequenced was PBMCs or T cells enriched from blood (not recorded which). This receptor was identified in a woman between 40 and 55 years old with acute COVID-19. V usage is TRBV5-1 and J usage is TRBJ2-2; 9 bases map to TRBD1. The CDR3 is CASSPGTGRTGELFF. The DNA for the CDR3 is TGCGCCAGCAGCCCCGGGACAGGGCGTACCGGGGAGCTGTTTTTT.